This T cell receptor beta chain was profiled in a study of blood T cell repertoires in COVID-19. Overall study: Both acute and convalescent COVID-19 samples were obtained from the United States, Italy and Spain. T cells, B-cell-depleted T cells, or PBMCs provided the cDNA or gDNA that served as material.

In the original workflow: Amplifying reference gene primers gave estimates of nucleated cell counts. Libraries were prepared by immunoSEQ multiplex PCR; TCRdb keeps only in-frame clonotypes and omits some of them. Clone size and V and J calls were adopted from that table, with D and trimming inferred from the DNA. The table has under 250,000 clones, 70% to 90% seen once; the top ten hold approximately 2.5%. Unmatched junction bases numbered 7, after V lost 3 bases and J lost 2 bases. The CDR3 has 16 amino acids. Germline V gene data show CDR1 as SGHTA and CDR2 as FQGNSA. This chain uses TRBV7-2 with TRBJ2-3; 8 positions match TRBD1. This clonotype was sampled from a woman in her sixties or seventies with active or convalescent COVID-19. The sequencing sample was made of peripheral blood. CDR3 residues: CASSFMGTGSTDTQYF. The DNA for the CDR3 is TGTGCCAGCAGCTTTATGGGGACAGGATCCACAGATACGCAGTATTTT.